Listed here are 11 T cell receptor beta chains from one sample, sequenced in a study of CD8 T cells in ankylosing spondylitis. The antigens of these receptors remain unknown. General observations from the study: Seemingly distinctive of ankylosing spondylitis blood was a TCR beta motif formed by eight highly homologous variants.

TCRdb re-called the 5' RACE reads with MiXCR, one entry per CDR3 protein. The sample lists some 800,000 distinct CDR3 sequences; over 9.5% were seen once. What was sequenced was blood, either unsorted or a sorted T cell fraction (not recorded which). All receptors come from a male donor with ankylosing spondylitis.

The chain carries TRBV6-1 and TRBJ1-2, with D uncertain. CDR1 MNHNS and CDR2 SASEGT come from the germline V gene. V shed 6 bases and J shed 4 bases, with 15 bases lying between them. The CDR3 is made up of 14 amino acids. The CDR3 sequence is CASSQDGYGYGYTF. The CDR3 region has the DNA TGTGCCAGCAGCCAGGACGGGTATGGCTATGGCTACACCTTC.

This clonotype was seen repeatedly, ten times or more. This chain connects TRBV20-1 to TRBJ2-2, with D uncertain. The CDR3 is 12 residues long. Germline CDR1 DFQATT, CDR2 SNEGSKA (reference sequence). The CDR3 DNA follows: TGCCTCGGTTCGAGTGGAACCGGGGAGCTGTTTTTT. This gives the protein CLGSSGTGELFF.

The J gene is TRBJ2-7, the V gene TRBV18; 9 bases match TRBD1. This CDR3 has 15 amino acids. V trimming: 0 bases; J trimming: 0 bases; junction bases outside the gene matches: 0. Germline loops: CDR1 KGHSH, CDR2 LQKENI. The CDR3 DNA reads TGTGCCAGCTCACCACCGGACAGGGGCTCCTACGAGCAGTACTTC. The encoded protein is CASSPPDRGSYEQYF.

This clonotype was counted only a few times. This rearrangement joins TRBV4-2 to TRBJ2-5; 7 bases match TRBD1. Germline V gene lookup returns CDR1 LGHNA and CDR2 YNFKEQ. The ends lost 4 bases at V and 5 bases at J; junction bases unmatched: 19. This CDR3 is built from 18 residues. The CDR3 DNA reads TGTGCCAGCAGCCCTAGACCCCCACAGGGGATGGTATCGGAGACCCAGTACTTC. The encoded protein is CASSPRPPQGMVSETQYF.

As to this clonotype: One end of the junction varies from germline; a read error may be responsible. The rearrangement links TRBV7-7 to TRBJ2-1; possibly TRBD1 or TRBD2 for D (5 bases each). Germline-derived CDR1 and CDR2 are SSHAT and FNYEAQ (reference sequence). The CDR3 spans 16 residues. The chain's CDR3 is CASSPGASQAINEQFF. DNA for the CDR3: TGTGCTAGCAGCCCCGGGGCCTCCCAGGCCATCAATGAGCAGTTCTTC.

This clonotype was counted a few times. This chain links TRBV7-2 with TRBJ2-3, with D maybe TRBD1 (5 bases). Trimming removed 5 bases at V and 7 bases at J, with 13 bases between. This CDR3 contains 13 residues. Germline values: CDR1 SGHTA, CDR2 FQGNSA. The CDR3 sequence is CASSPRTRNTQYF. Written as DNA, the CDR3 is TGTGCCAGCAGCCCTCGGACAAGGAATACGCAGTATTTT.

This clonotype showed up many times. V is TRBV12-3 or TRBV12-4 and J is TRBJ1-1; D gene uncertain. Trimming pared 7 bases from V and 6 bases from J, leaving 9 bases between. This CDR3 is 11 amino acids long. This CDR3 is CASITWSEAFF. Here the CDR3 DNA reads TGTGCCAGCATAACGTGGTCTGAAGCTTTCTTT.

There are a few counts of this clonotype. The V call is TRBV10-3, the J call TRBJ1-2, with D possibly matching TRBD1 (5 bases). This CDR3 is 14 amino acids long. CDR1 is ENHRY and CDR2 is SYGVKD in the germline V gene. Trimming pared 9 bases from V and 7 bases from J, leaving 21 bases between. The CDR3 is CAMTRGDTVSGYTF. DNA of the CDR3: TGTGCCATGACTCGAGGGGATACGGTGTCTGGCTACACCTTC.

This clonotype was observed a few times. The chain is built from TRBV5-1 and TRBJ1-1; D gene uncertain. The CDR3 is 13 amino acids. Trimming took off 0 bases at V and 3 bases at J, with 6 bases between the two ends. Germline assignment: CDR1 SGHRS and CDR2 YFSETQ. CDR3 region: CASSLDVYTEAFF. The CDR3, as DNA: TGCGCCAGCAGCTTGGATGTTTACACTGAAGCTTTCTTT. Full variable domain (rest looked up from reference TRBV5-1 and TRBJ1-1): KAGVTQTPRYLIKTRGQQVTLSCSPISGHRSVSWYQQTPGQGLQFLFEYFSETQRNKGNFPGRFSGRQFSNSRSEMNVSTLELGDSALYLCASSLDVYTEAFFGQGTRLTVV.

This clonotype was observed at least ten times. The V gene is TRBV15, the J gene TRBJ1-2; D gene unclear. Germline V lookup: CDR1 LNHNV, CDR2 YYDKDF (reference sequence). The CDR3 has 12 residues. V shed 3 bases and J shed 9 bases, with 11 bases lying between them. The CDR3 bases are TGTGCCACCAGCAGCGGGAGGCTTAGCTACACCTTC. Translation gives CATSSGRLSYTF.

V and J are TRBV18 and TRBJ1-1, with TRBD1 matching 8 bases. Germline V CDR1 and CDR2: KGHSH, LQKENI. The length of the CDR3 is 13 residues. After removal of 7 bases from V and 7 bases from J, the junction contained 8 bases not matched to a gene. The CDR3 sequence is CASLTDRVGEAFF. DNA for the CDR3: TGTGCCAGCTTAACGGACAGGGTTGGTGAAGCTTTCTTT. Variable domain in full (rest from reference TRBV18 and TRBJ1-1): NAGVMQNPRHLVRRRGQEARLRCSPMKGHSHVYWYRQLPEEGLKFMVYLQKENIIDESGMPKERFSAEFPKEGPSILRIQQVVRGDSAAYFCASLTDRVGEAFFGQGTRLTVV.